Shown below are 9 T cell receptor beta chains from a single sample sequenced in a study of T-cell reconstitution after alpha-beta-depleted transplantation in children. During its preparation, the TCRbeta library received unique molecular identifiers. TCRdb re-called the PCR reads with MiXCR, one entry per CDR3 protein. The sample holds approximately 640,000 distinct CDR3 sequences, about 15% seen once. This sample comprised PBMCs from the stem cell graft donor, obtained from the stem cell graft. These receptors all stem from a human donor who donated a stem cell graft to a child with acute myeloid leukemia.

This clonotype showed up just a few times. The genes are TRBV20-1 and TRBJ1-5; a possible D gene is TRBD1 (6 bases). Per germline, CDR1 DFQATT and CDR2 SNEGSKA (reference sequence). This CDR3 comprises 13 residues. V lost 5 bases, J lost 6 bases, and 14 bases lay in between. The CDR3 nucleotides are TGCAGTGCTCACCGGGGGGCAACTCAGCCCCAGCATTTT. It yields the protein CSAHRGATQPQHF.

Many counts were recorded for this clonotype. The genes are TRBV2 and TRBJ2-5, with D possibly called TRBD1 or TRBD2 (6 bases each). This CDR3 region has 15 residues. V lost 4 bases, J lost 4 bases, and 16 bases lay in between. Germline CDR1 and CDR2: SNHLY and FYNNEI. The CDR3 DNA sequence: TGTGCCAGCAGTGTTTTAGGGGGGCCGGGAGAGACCCAGTACTTC. It translates to CASSVLGGPGETQYF.

This clonotype was found many times. DNA of the CDR3: TGCAGTGCCGGGACAGGGGGCGTAAACACCGGGGAGCTGTTTTTT. Its translation is CSAGTGGVNTGELFF. V usage is TRBV20-1 and J usage is TRBJ2-2; TRBD1 agrees at 12 bases. V dropped 6 bases and J dropped 2; count of bases not matched to a gene: 4. Germline lookup yields CDR1 DFQATT and CDR2 SNEGSKA (reference sequence). The CDR3 covers 15 residues.

The chain uses TRBV11-2 and TRBJ2-6; TRBD2 might be the D (5 bases). V was trimmed by 4 bases and J by 9 bases, leaving 13 bases between them. Germline values: CDR1 SGHAT, CDR2 FQNNGV. The CDR3 is made up of 14 amino acids. The DNA for the CDR3 is TGTGCCAGCAGCTCCCAGGAACGGGGCAACGTCCTGACTTTC. It encodes CASSSQERGNVLTF.

This chain joins TRBV5-1 and TRBJ2-5; 7 nucleotides agree with TRBD1. Trimming took 0 bases from V and 2 from J; bases not matched to a gene: 7. Germline V gene lookup returns CDR1 SGHRS and CDR2 YFSETQ. The CDR3 spans 16 residues. CDR3 DNA: TGCGCCAGCAGCTTGGTCGGTGGGGACAGTCAAGAGACCCAGTACTTC. It encodes CASSLVGGDSQETQYF.

To note about this clonotype: A much larger clone lies one base from this, so it may be a read error. This sequence joins TRBV20-1 and TRBJ1-3; no firm D call. CDR1 and CDR2 (germline): DFQATT, SNEGSKA (reference sequence). This CDR3 is 14 amino acids long. The CDR3 loop reads CSARDPGSGNNIYF. The DNA for the CDR3 is TGCAGTGCTAGAGATCCGGGCTCTGGAAACAACATATATTTT.

This clonotype has a handful of counts. This sequence joins TRBV30 and TRBJ1-1; D gene uncertain. This CDR3 has 12 residues. The germline CDR1 and CDR2 sequences are GTSNPN and SVGIG (reference sequence). V lost 3 bases, J lost 11 bases, and 16 bases lay in between. The CDR3 DNA reads TGTGCCTGGAGGGTGGTCGGGGTGGCGGCTTTCTTT. Amino acid sequence: CAWRVVGVAAFF.

Only a few counts were recorded for this clonotype. V and J are TRBV20-1 and TRBJ1-5; D not certain. Looked up from germline, CDR1 is DFQATT and CDR2 is SNEGSKA (reference sequence). V lost 5 bases and J lost 3, with 8 bases in between. There are 12 residues in the CDR3. CDR3 sequence reads: CSAPPNNQPQHF. CDR3 bases: TGCAGTGCTCCCCCCAACAATCAGCCCCAGCATTTT.

Many counts were recorded for this clonotype. The chain links TRBV20-1 to TRBJ2-6, with D tentatively TRBD1 or TRBD2 (6 bases each). V dropped 4 bases and J dropped 2 bases, with 12 bases sitting between them. This CDR3 is built from 15 residues. Germline CDR1 and CDR2: DFQATT and SNEGSKA (reference sequence). The CDR3 sequence: CSATDGGAGANVLTF. CDR3 nucleotides: TGCAGTGCTACCGACGGGGGCGCTGGGGCCAACGTCCTGACTTTC.